The text below deals with one T cell receptor (beta chain). The V and J ends lost 5 bases and 7 bases, in that order; junction bases with no gene match: 8. The CDR3 has 14 amino acids. Germline CDR1 is SEHNR and CDR2 is FQNEAQ (reference sequence). Relying on iRepertoire HTBI primers and Arm-PCR of CDR3 regions, the team built TCR beta libraries. TCRdb reanalysed the multiplex PCR reads using MiXCR and keeps one entry per CDR3 protein. The sample has approximately 470,000 distinct CDR3 sequences, roughly 15% seen once. The data derive from a study of regulatory T cells in long-lasting Graves disease. Sample time point: newly diagnosed GD, antithyroid drugs for less than 3 months. PBMC RNA served as the TCR library source. The sample was also reused in another study, on T cells in Graves' hyperthyroidism and ophthalmopathy.

The sample here was peripheral blood mononuclear cells (PBMCs), taken at new diagnosis, from a patient treated with antithyroid drugs. This clonotype originated in a man between 35 and 55 years old with Graves disease. The chain employs TRBV7-9 and TRBJ1-5, with TRBD1 matching 7 bases. The CDR3 loop is CASSPAGGRQPQHF. CDR3 sequence (DNA): TGTGCCAGCAGCCCTGCAGGGGGGAGACAGCCCCAGCATTTT.